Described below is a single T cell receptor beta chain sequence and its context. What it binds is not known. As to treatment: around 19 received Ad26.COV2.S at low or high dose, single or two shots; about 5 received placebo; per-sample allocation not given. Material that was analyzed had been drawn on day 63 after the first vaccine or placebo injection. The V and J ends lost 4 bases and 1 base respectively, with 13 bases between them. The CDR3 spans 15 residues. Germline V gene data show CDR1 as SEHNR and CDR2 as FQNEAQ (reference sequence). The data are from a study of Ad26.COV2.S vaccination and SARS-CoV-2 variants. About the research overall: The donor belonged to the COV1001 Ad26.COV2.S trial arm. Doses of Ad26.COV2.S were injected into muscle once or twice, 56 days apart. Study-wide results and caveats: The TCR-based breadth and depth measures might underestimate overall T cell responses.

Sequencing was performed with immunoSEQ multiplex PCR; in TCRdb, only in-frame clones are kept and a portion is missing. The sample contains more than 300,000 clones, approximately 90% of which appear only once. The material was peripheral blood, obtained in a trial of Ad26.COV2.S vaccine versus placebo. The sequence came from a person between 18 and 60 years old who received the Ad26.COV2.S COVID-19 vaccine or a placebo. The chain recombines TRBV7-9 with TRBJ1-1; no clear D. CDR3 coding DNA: TGTGCCAGCAGCTCCTCAGACATAGGGAACACTGAAGCTTTCTTT. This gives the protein CASSSSDIGNTEAFF.